The TCR beta chain described here comes from a study of control samples from healthy donors and cancer patients. The germline gives CDR1 LNHDA, CDR2 SQIVND (reference sequence). CDR3 size: 12 residues. V lost 7 bases to trimming and J lost 4 bases, with 10 bases between them. Profiling relied on immunoSEQ multiplex PCR, and the TCRdb table lists in-frame clones only, not all of them. The data hold 150,000 to 200,000 clones, with around 92% observed a single time. The sequence was obtained from a woman in her 30s in good health. The chain is built from TRBV19 and TRBJ1-2, with D uncertain. Input material: blood. The CDR3 spells CASTDAFYGYTF. DNA for the CDR3: TGTGCCAGTACAGACGCCTTCTATGGCTACACCTTC.